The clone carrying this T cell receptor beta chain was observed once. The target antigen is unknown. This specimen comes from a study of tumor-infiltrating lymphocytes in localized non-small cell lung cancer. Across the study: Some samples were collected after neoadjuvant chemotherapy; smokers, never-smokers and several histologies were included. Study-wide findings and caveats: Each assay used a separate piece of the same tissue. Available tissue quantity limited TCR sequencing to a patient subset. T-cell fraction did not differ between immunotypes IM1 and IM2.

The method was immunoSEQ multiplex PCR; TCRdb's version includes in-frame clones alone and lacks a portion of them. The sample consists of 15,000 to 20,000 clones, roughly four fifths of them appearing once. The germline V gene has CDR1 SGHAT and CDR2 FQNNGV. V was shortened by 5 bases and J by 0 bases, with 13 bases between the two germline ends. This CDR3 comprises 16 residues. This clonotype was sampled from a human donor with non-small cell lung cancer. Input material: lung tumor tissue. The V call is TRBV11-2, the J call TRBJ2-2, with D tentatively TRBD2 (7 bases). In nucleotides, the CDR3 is TGTGCCAGCAGCCCCCGGGGGGCGGCGAACACCGGGGAGCTGTTTTTT. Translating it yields CASSPRGAANTGELFF.